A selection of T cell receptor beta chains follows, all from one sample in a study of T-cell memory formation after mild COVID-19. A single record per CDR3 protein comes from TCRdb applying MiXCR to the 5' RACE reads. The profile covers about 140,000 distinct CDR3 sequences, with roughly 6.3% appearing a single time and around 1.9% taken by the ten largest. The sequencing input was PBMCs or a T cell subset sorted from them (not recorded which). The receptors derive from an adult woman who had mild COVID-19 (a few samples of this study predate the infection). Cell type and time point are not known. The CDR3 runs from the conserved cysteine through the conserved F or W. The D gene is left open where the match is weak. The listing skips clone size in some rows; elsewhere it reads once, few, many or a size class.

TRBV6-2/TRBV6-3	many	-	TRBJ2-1	CASSAGELLNEQFF	TGTGCCAGCAGTGCAGGGGAACTTCTTAATGAGCAGTTCTTC
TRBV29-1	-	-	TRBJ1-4	CSVGSRNEKLFF	TGCAGCGTCGGTAGTAGGAATGAAAAACTGTTTTTT
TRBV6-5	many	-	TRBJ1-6	CASSYRLDRSYNSPLHF	TGTGCCAGCAGTTACCGGCTCGACCGCTCCTATAATTCACCCCTCCACTTT
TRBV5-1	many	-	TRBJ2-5	CASSLMGEEETQYF	TGCGCCAGCAGCTTGATGGGGGAAGAAGAGACCCAGTACTTC
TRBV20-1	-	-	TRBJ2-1	CSARVLPMTSGGVF	TGCAGTGCTAGAGTACTCCCAATGACTAGTGGAGGGGTCTTC
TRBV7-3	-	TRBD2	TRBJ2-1	CASSLEAYLAGANNEQFF	TGTGCCAGCAGCCTTGAGGCCTATCTAGCGGGAGCCAACAATGAGCAGTTCTTC
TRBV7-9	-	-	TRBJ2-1	CASGTFPRDGHNEQFF	TGTGCCAGCGGCACTTTTCCGCGAGATGGACACAATGAGCAGTTCTTC
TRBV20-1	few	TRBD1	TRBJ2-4	CSAPGQGALGLKNIQYF	TGCAGTGCGCCTGGACAGGGGGCGCTTGGCCTCAAAAACATTCAGTACTTC
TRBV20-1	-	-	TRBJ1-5	CSASRAGEGSNQPQHF	TGCAGTGCTAGCCGTGCGGGGGAAGGAAGCAATCAGCCCCAGCATTTT
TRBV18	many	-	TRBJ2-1	CASSQGGPHPEPFF	TGTGCCAGCTCGCAGGGGGGGCCGCACCCCGAGCCGTTCTTC
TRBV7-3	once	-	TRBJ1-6	CASSLNRTPNSPIHF	TGTGCCAGCAGCTTAAATAGGACCCCCAATTCACCCATCCACTTT
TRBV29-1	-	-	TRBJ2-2	CSVRDAGELFF	TGCAGCGTTCGGGACGCCGGGGAGCTGTTTTTT
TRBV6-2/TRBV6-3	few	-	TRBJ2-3	CASRGTGMGDTQYF	TGTGCCAGCAGGGGGACTGGGATGGGTGATACGCAGTATTTT
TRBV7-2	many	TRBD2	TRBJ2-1	CASSPSGSLRNEQFF	TGTGCCAGCAGCCCAAGCGGGAGTCTCCGGAATGAGCAGTTCTTC
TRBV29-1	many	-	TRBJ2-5	CSVAPGSGGETQYF	TGCAGCGTCGCCCCGGGTTCCGGTGGGGAGACCCAGTACTTC
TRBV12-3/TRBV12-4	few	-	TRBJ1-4	CASSQDRFTEKLFF	TGTGCCAGCAGCCAAGACAGGTTTACCGAAAAACTGTTTTTT
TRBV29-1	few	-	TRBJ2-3	CSARGGDTDTQYF	TGCAGCGCCAGGGGAGGGGACACAGATACGCAGTATTTT
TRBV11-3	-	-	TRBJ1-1	CASRRRTQENTEAFF	TGTGCCAGCAGAAGGCGGACACAGGAGAACACTGAAGCTTTCTTT
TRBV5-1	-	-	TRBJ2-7	CASSQRTTGGEQYF	TGCGCCAGCAGCCAAAGAACGACCGGCGGCGAGCAGTACTTC
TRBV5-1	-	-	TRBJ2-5	CASSLAEMYQETQYF	TGCGCCAGCAGCTTGGCCGAGATGTACCAAGAGACCCAGTACTTC